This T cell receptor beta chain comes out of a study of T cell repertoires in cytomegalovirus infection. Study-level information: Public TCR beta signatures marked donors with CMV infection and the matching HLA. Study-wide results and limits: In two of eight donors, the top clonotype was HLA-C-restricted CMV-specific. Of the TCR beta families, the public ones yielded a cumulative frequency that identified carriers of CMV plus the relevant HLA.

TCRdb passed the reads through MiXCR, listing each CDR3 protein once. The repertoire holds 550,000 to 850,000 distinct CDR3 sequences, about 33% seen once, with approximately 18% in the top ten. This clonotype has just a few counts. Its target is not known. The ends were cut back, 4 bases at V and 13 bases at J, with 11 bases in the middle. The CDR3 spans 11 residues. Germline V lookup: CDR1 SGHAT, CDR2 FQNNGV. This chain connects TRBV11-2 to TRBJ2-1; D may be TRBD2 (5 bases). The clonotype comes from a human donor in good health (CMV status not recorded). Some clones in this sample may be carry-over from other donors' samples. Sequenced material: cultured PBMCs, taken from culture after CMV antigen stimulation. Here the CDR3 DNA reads TGTGCCAGCAGCTCGACCGGGATTCAGTTCTTC. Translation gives CASSSTGIQFF. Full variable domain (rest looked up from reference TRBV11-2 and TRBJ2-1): EAGVAQSPRYKIIEKRQSVAFWCNPISGHATLYWYQQILGQGPKLLIQFQNNGVVDDSQLPKDRFSAERLKGVDSTLKIQPAKLEDSAVYLCASSSTGIQFFGPGTRLTVL.